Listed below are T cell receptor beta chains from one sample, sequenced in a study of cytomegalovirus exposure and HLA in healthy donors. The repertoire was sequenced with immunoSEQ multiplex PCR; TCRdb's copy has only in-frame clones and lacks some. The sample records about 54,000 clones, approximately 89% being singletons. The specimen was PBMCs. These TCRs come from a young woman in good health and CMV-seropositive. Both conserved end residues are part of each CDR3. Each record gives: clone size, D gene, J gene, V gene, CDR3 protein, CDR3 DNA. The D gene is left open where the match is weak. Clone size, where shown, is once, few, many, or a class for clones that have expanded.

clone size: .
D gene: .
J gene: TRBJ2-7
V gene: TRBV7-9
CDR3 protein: CASSPDTRNPYEQYF
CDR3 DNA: TGTGCCAGCAGCCCTGACACCCGAAACCCCTACGAGCAGTACTTC

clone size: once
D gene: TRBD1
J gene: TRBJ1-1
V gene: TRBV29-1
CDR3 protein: CSVELDRENEAFF
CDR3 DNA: TGCAGCGTTGAGTTGGACAGGGAGAATGAAGCTTTCTTT

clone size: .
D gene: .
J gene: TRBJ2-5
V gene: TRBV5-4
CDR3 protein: CASSWGDSPGTQYF
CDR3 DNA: TGTGCCAGCAGCTGGGGGGACAGCCCAGGGACCCAGTACTTC

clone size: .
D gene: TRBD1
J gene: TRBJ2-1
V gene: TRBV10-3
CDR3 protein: CAIRGQVSYNEQFF
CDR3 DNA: TGTGCCATCAGGGGACAGGTTTCCTACAATGAGCAGTTCTTC

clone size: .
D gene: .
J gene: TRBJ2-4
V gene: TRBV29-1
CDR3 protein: CSVEDFGQIAKNIQYF
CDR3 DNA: TGCAGCGTTGAAGATTTCGGACAAATAGCCAAAAACATTCAGTACTTC

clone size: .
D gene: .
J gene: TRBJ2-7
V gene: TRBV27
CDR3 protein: CASSRQRSYEQYF
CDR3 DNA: TGTGCCAGCAGTCGACAGAGATCCTACGAGCAGTACTTC

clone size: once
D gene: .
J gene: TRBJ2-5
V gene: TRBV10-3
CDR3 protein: CAISESLLQETQYF
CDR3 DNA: TGTGCCATCAGTGAGTCTCTCCTCCAAGAGACCCAGTACTTC

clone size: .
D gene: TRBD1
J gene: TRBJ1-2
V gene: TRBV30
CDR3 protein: CAWKTGTGDGYTF
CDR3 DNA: TGTGCCTGGAAAACCGGGACAGGGGATGGCTACACCTTC

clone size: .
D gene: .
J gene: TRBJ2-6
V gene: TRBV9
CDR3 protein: CASSVKGAGANVLTF
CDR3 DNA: TGTGCCAGCAGCGTAAAGGGGGCTGGGGCCAACGTCCTGACTTTC

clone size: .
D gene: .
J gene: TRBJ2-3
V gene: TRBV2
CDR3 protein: CASSDGVASTDTQYF
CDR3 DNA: TGTGCCAGCAGTGACGGGGTAGCTAGCACAGATACGCAGTATTTT

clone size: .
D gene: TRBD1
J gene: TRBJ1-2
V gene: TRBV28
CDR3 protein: CASSLSSGTGGAGGYTF
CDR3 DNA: TGTGCCAGCAGTTTGTCTTCCGGGACAGGGGGCGCTGGTGGCTACACCTTC

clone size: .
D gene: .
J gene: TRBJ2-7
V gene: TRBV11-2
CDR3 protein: CASRPLRGRRFEGEQYF
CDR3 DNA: TGTGCCAGCAGGCCCCTCCGGGGGAGGAGGTTCGAGGGCGAGCAGTACTTC

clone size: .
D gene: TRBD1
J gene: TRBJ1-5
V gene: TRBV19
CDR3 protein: CASRGDRNSNQPQHF
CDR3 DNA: TGTGCCAGTAGGGGGGACAGGAATAGCAATCAGCCCCAGCATTTT